A single T cell receptor (beta chain) is shown here with its context. Germline CDR1 SGHAT, CDR2 FQNNGV. V was clipped by 3 bases and J by 0 bases, with 9 bases between them. The CDR3 runs to 15 residues. This entry belongs to a study of blood T cell repertoires in COVID-19. Clones were read by immunoSEQ multiplex PCR, and TCRdb kept only the in-frame ones, dropping some. The profile shows over 200,000 clones, more than 80% of them singletons. This TCR came from a man aged 60 to 69 who had recovered from COVID-19. The material sequenced was PBMCs or T cells enriched from blood (not recorded which). This chain uses TRBV11-2 with TRBJ1-5; maybe TRBD1 (6 bases). CDR3 in amino acids: CASSLDSTSNQPQHF. For the CDR3, the DNA is TGTGCCAGCAGCTTGGACAGTACTAGCAATCAGCCCCAGCATTTT.